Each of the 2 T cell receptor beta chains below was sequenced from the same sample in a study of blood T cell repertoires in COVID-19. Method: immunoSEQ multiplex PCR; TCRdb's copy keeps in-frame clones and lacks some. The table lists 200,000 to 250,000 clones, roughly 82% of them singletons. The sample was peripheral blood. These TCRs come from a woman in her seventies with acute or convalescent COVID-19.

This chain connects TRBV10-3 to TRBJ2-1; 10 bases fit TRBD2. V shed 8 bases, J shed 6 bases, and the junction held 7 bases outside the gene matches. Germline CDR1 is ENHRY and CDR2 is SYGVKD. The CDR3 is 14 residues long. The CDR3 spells CAIAAGGQGNEQFF. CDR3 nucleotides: TGTGCCATCGCAGCGGGGGGGCAGGGCAATGAGCAGTTCTTC.

DNA for the CDR3: TGTGCCAGCAGCTTAGCGAGAACTGTCGGGGAGCAGTTCTTC. Its translation is CASSLARTVGEQFF. The chain joins TRBV7-2 to TRBJ2-1; D uncertain. The V end was cut by 0 bases, the J end by 10 bases, with 13 bases between. The CDR3 covers 14 residues. Germline CDR1 reads SGHTA; CDR2 reads FQGNSA.